The TCR beta chain under discussion was sequenced for a study of glioma-infiltrating T cells. In this sample, this clonotype turned up many times. The CDR3 totals 14 residues. CDR1 and CDR2 (germline): MDHEN, SYDVKM. V was clipped by 5 bases and J by 1 base, with 10 bases between them. The iRepertoire nested amplicon-rescue multiplex PCR amplified TCR alpha and beta CDR3s from RNA. TCRdb reanalysed the multiplex PCR reads using MiXCR and keeps one entry per CDR3 protein. The table records under 150,000 distinct CDR3 sequences, around 25% of them present only once. The sample taken for sequencing was glioma tissue, nonneoplastic brain tissue, or PBMCs (not recorded which). The TCR was taken from a human donor with low-grade glioma or glioblastoma, undergoing nonglioma brain surgery, or in good health (not recorded which). This chain joins TRBV28 and TRBJ2-3; D is possibly TRBD2 (6 bases). The CDR3 loop reads CASSPGTRTDTQYF. The CDR3 coding sequence is TGTGCCAGCAGTCCCGGGACTCGCACAGATACGCAGTATTTT. The full variable domain, completed using reference TRBV28 and TRBJ2-3, is DVKVTQSSRYLVKRTGEKVFLECVQDMDHENMFWYRQDPGLGLRLIYFSYDVKMKEKGDIPEGYSVSREKKERFSLILESASTNQTSMYLCASSPGTRTDTQYFGPGTRLTVL.